The 10 T cell receptor beta chains below all came from one sample that was sequenced in a study of cytomegalovirus exposure and HLA in healthy donors. 60 Vbeta and 13 Jbeta primers were used in PCR. Sequencing was performed with immunoSEQ multiplex PCR; in TCRdb, only in-frame clones are kept and a portion is missing. The sample gives about 180,000 clones, about 81% of which show up once; about 2.2% is in the top ten. Source material: PBMCs. These receptors were obtained from a woman in her thirties in good health and CMV-seronegative.

The table lists this clone with a count of one. In DNA form, the CDR3 reads TGTGCCAGCCGTACCCCCGGGACAGGCACCTACGAGCAGTACTTC. Translating it yields CASRTPGTGTYEQYF. The chain uses TRBV27 and TRBJ2-7; 8 positions agree with TRBD1. CDR1 MNHEY and CDR2 SMNVEV come from the germline V gene (reference sequence). This CDR3 has 15 residues. Trimming removed 8 bases from V and 2 bases from J; junction bases left unmatched: 11.

The rearrangement links TRBV6-5 to TRBJ1-2; no clear D. CDR1 is MNHEY, CDR2 SVGAGI, per germline. The CDR3 has 14 amino acids. V gave up 7 bases and J gave up 2 bases, with 14 bases separating them. Here the CDR3 DNA reads TGTGCCAGCAAGCGACCTCAGACGAACTATGGCTACACCTTC. The encoded protein is CASKRPQTNYGYTF.

This chain connects TRBV13 to TRBJ2-1; TRBD2 matches at 11 bases. Per germline, CDR1 PRHDT and CDR2 FYEKMQ (reference sequence). CDR3 length: 18 residues. The V gene end was trimmed by 5 bases and the J gene end by 0 bases; junction bases not matched to a gene: 9. The CDR3 region is CASSPGLAGGSSYNEQFF. As DNA, the CDR3 is TGTGCCAGCAGCCCCGGCCTAGCGGGAGGTAGCTCCTACAATGAGCAGTTCTTC.

The chain employs TRBV19 and TRBJ2-7; D not certain. From germline, CDR1 is LNHDA and CDR2 SQIVND (reference sequence). The CDR3 is 13 residues long. V was cut by 3 bases and J by 2 bases, with 8 bases left in between. In nucleotides, the CDR3 is TGTGCCAGTAGTATGTCAGGTACCTACGAGCAGTACTTC. This translates into CASSMSGTYEQYF.

The chain is built from TRBV6-5 and TRBJ1-1; D perhaps matches TRBD1 (6 bases). V was trimmed by 6 bases and J by 2 bases, leaving 13 bases between them. Germline V gene lookup returns CDR1 MNHEY and CDR2 SVGAGI. CDR3 length: 14 amino acids. CDR3 residues: CASRYGTHNTEAFF. CDR3 DNA: TGTGCCAGCAGGTATGGGACACATAACACTGAAGCTTTCTTT.

The gene calls are TRBV7-5 and TRBJ1-1; the table's D call, TRBD1, was not checked against the DNA. TRBV7-5 is a documented pseudogene. This CDR3 has 16 residues. CDR3 nucleotides: TGTGCCAGAAGTCTTGGACAGGGGGTCGGGAACACTGAAGCTTTCTTT. Its protein is CARSLGQGVGNTEAFF.

The chain combines TRBV29-1 with TRBJ2-5; D might be TRBD1 (5 bases). The germline CDR1 and CDR2 sequences are SQVTM and ANQGSEA. The V end lost 4 bases, the J end lost 0 bases, and 15 bases lay between the germline ends. This CDR3 region has 15 residues. In nucleotides, the CDR3 is TGCAGCGTTGGGGTTGGGGCCGTAGACCAAGAGACCCAGTACTTC. Protein: CSVGVGAVDQETQYF.

About this clone itself: The junction and the germline gene differ at one end; a read error may be behind it. This sequence joins TRBV10-1 and TRBJ2-4; 7 bases agree with TRBD1. The germline V gene encodes CDR1 WNHNN and CDR2 SYGVQD (reference sequence). The CDR3 has 17 residues. Here the CDR3 reads CASSVQNRGTAKNSQYF. CDR3 nucleotide sequence: TGCGCCAGCAGTGTCCAGAACAGGGGTACGGCCAAAAACAGTCAGTACTTC.

This clone has just a few counts. This chain connects TRBV11-2 to TRBJ1-5; tentatively, D is TRBD1 (5 bases). V was trimmed by 5 bases and J by 9 bases, leaving 17 bases between them. The germline gives CDR1 SGHAT, CDR2 FQNNGV. The CDR3 runs to 14 residues. DNA of the CDR3: TGTGCCAGCAGCGCGGGGACGGGGGTTCGGCCCCAGCATTTT. Translation: CASSAGTGVRPQHF.

V is TRBV4-3 and J is TRBJ1-5, with D uncertain. Trimming removed 0 bases at V and 0 bases at J, with 6 bases between. Germline CDR1 and CDR2: LGHNA and YSLEER. The CDR3 consists of 15 residues. The CDR3 sequence: CASSQDPLSNQPQHF. Written as DNA, the CDR3 is TGCGCCAGCAGCCAAGACCCTCTTAGCAATCAGCCCCAGCATTTT.